This TCR beta chain was sequenced during a study of T cells in Graves' hyperthyroidism and ophthalmopathy. Study conclusions and caveats: The model forecast ophthalmopathy, anticipating it by a median approximately 6.2 months before onset.

Graves' hyperthyroidism was deemed stable absent ophthalmopathy progression within 18 months. PBMCs came from around 10 ml fresh peripheral blood. The source material, RNA transcripts, was used to amplify TCR beta CDR3 regions. During a first-round RT-PCR of the TCR CDR3, the HTBI primer set was used. From the multiplex PCR reads, TCRdb called clonotypes with MiXCR, one entry per CDR3 protein. The sample carries fewer than 600,000 distinct CDR3 sequences, about 15% recorded once. Per the germline V gene, CDR1 is MDHEN and CDR2 is SYDVKM. CDR3 length: 12 amino acids. The germline V and J ends were trimmed by 5 bases and 7 bases, with 10 bases remaining between them. This clonotype was found many times. Its antigen is as yet unknown.

The sequencing input was blood. The clonotype was recovered from a woman aged 40-49 years with Graves' hyperthyroidism. J is TRBJ2-3 and V is TRBV28, with D possibly being TRBD1 (5 bases). CDR3 sequence (DNA): TGTGCCAGCAGTCAAAAGGGGTATACGCAGTATTTT. Residues: CASSQKGYTQYF.